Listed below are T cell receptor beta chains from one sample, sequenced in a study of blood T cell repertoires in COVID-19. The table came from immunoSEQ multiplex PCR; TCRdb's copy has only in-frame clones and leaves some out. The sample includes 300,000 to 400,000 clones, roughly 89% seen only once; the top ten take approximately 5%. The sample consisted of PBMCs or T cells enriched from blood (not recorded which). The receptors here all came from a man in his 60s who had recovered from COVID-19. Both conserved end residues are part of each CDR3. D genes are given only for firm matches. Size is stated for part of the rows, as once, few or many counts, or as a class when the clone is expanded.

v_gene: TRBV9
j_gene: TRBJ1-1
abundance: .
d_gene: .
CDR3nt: TGTGCCAGCAGTTTAGACGGTCCCGGGGGTACTAAAGCTTTCTTT
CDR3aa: CASSLDGPGGTKAFF

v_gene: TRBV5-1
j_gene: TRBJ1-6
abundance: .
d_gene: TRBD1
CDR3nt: TGCGCCAGCAGGGCCGGACAGGGGGGTTCACCCCTCCACTTT
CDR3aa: CASRAGQGGSPLHF

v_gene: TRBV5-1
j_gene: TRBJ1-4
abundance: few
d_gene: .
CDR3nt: TGCGCCAGCAGCCCAAAGCGGGGGCTGGATAATGAAAAACTGTTTTTT
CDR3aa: CASSPKRGLDNEKLFF

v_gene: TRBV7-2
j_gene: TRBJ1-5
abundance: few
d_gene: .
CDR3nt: TGTGCCAGCAGCGTAAGCGGGGGATCCGGTCAGCCCCAGCATTTT
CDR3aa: CASSVSGGSGQPQHF

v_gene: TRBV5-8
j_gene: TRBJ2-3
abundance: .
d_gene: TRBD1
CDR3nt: TGTGCCAGCAGCGAACAGGGGGCTGTGGATACGCAGTATTTT
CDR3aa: CASSEQGAVDTQYF

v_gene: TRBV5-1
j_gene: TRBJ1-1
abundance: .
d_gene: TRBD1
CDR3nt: TGCGCCAGCAGCTTCCAGGGGGAGAACACTGAAGCTTTCTTT
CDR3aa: CASSFQGENTEAFF

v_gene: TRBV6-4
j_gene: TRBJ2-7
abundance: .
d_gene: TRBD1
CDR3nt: TGTGCCAGCAGTGACTCGAGGGGGCAGAACTACGAGCAGTACTTC
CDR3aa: CASSDSRGQNYEQYF

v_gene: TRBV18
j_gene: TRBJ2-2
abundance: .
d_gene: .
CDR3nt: TGTGCCAGCTCACCACCGGAACAGATCACCGGGGAGCTGTTTTTT
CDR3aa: CASSPPEQITGELFF

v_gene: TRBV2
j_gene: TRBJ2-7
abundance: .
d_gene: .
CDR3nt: TGTGCCAGCAGTGAAGGGACATTAGGGCCCTACGAGCAGTACTTC
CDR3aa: CASSEGTLGPYEQYF

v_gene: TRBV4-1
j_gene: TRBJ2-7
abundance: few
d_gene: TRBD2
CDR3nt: TGCGCCAGCAGCCACTTCTCTAGCGGGGGTTACACCTACGAGCAGTACTTC
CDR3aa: CASSHFSSGGYTYEQYF

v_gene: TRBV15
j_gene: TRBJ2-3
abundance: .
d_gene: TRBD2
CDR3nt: TGTGCCACCAGCAGGGAACTAGCGGGAGGACTCACAGATACGCAGTATTTT
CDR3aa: CATSRELAGGLTDTQYF

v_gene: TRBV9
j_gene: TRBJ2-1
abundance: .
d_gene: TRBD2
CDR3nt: TGTGCCAGCAGCCAGCGGGAGGGCCGGAATGAGCAGTTCTTC
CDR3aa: CASSQREGRNEQFF

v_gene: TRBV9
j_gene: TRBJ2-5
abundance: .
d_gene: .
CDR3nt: TGTGCCAACAGCGTAGATGGGACAAGTCAAGAGACCCAGTACTTC
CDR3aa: CANSVDGTSQETQYF

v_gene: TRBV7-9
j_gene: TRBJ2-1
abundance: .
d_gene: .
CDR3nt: TGTGCCAGCAGCTTCGAGGGGACAATCTACAATGAGCAGTTCTTC
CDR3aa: CASSFEGTIYNEQFF

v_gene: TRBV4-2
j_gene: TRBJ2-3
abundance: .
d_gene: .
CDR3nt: TGTGCCAGCAGCCAAGACCAGGGGGGCCCAGCAGATACGCAGTATTTT
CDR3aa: CASSQDQGGPADTQYF

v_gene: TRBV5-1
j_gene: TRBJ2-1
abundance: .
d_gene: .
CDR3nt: TGCGCCAGCAGCATACAGGAGTACAATGAGCAGTTCTTC
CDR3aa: CASSIQEYNEQFF

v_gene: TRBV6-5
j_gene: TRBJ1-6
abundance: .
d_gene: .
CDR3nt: TGTGCCAGCAATACCAAGGGGTTCTATAATTCACCCCTCCACTTT
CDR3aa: CASNTKGFYNSPLHF

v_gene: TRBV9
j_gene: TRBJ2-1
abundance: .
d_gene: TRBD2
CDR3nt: TGTGCCAGCAGCGTAGAAGGCGGGAGACCTCCCTACAATGAGCAGTTCTTC
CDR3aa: CASSVEGGRPPYNEQFF

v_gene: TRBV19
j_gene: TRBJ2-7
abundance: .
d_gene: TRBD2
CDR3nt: TGTGCCAGTAGTATCACGGGAGGCGGGTACGAGCAGTACTTC
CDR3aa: CASSITGGGYEQYF

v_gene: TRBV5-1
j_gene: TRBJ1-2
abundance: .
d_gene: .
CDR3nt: TGCGCCAGTAACAGGGATAACTCTGGCTACACCTTC
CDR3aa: CASNRDNSGYTF

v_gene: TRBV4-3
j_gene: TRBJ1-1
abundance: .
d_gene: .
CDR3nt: TGCGCCAGCAGCCAAGATCCACAGAACACTGAAGCTTTCTTT
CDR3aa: CASSQDPQNTEAFF

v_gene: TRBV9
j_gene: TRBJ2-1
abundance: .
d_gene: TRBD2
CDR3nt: TGTGCCAGCAGGTCTCTAGCGGGAGGAGAGTACAATGAGCAGTTCTTC
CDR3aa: CASRSLAGGEYNEQFF

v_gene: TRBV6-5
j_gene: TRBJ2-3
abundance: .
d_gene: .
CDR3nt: TGTGCCAGCAGTTACTTTGGTAGCGGCACAGATACGCAGTATTTT
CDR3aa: CASSYFGSGTDTQYF